This entry describes one T cell receptor beta chain. Which antigen it targets is not known. No qualities accompany the bases; no much larger clone lies one base away. This sample is drawn from a study of blood T cells in healthy people across ages (dated by TCRdb to about 2015). Describing the broader study: In model experiments, template switching captured roughly one uniquely barcoded TCR beta cDNA molecule for every two T cells. The donors were split into four age groups: young (average roughly 15 years), middle-aged (around 37), aged (62) and long-lived (over 75). Donors of different ages were randomly distributed across sequencing lanes to avoid experimental bias. For two donors (one aged 18 to 30 and one aged 80 or older), the study analyzed two additional independent replicas of 1 million unique cDNA reads from the same blood draw. The study measured age-related changes in TCR beta repertoire diversity using deep sequencing normalized with unique cDNA molecular identifiers.

Library preparation employed 5' RACE. TCRdb records Illumina HiSeq 2500 as the sequencer. The second PCR ran for about 6 to 12 cycles and used a J-beta primer mix along with a sample-barcoded 5' primer. A unique molecular identifier was introduced onto each TCR beta cDNA molecule by a template-switch 5' adaptor carrying 12 random nucleotides. Each sample yielded at least 2.5 million CDR3-containing paired-end reads. First-strand cDNA was synthesized from all RNA with the Mint cDNA synthesis kit, primed by a TRBC-specific oligonucleotide. All cDNA was treated with uracil-DNA glycosylase and then went through a first 18-cycle PCR with the universal primers M1SS and BC2_uni_R. As for the original processing: For normalization, 1 million high-quality reads, each with a distinct molecular identifier, were randomly selected from each sample. Reads with shared molecular identifiers were discarded instead of being binned into consensus sequences. MiTCR, with a Q25 quality threshold and the strictest error-elimination algorithm, was used for CDR3 identification, clonotype clustering and error correction. Lower-bound total TCR beta diversity was estimated with a nonparametric unseen species model using Euler transformation. TCRdb reworked the public reads: Q25 trimming with fastp, MiXCR clone assembly, productive beta chains retained. One record per CDR3 amino acid sequence lists the most common genes and DNA. The V and J calls were determined by TCRdb, not by the authors. This sample has around 750,000 distinct CDR3 sequences in its table, and about 55% of those were observed once. The ten largest clonotypes hold around 41% of the sample.

Results and caveats for the whole study, not just this receptor: As age increased, observed TCR beta diversity per million T cells dropped in a roughly linear way, and a significant reduction was already evident by age 40. The percentage of naive T cells measured by flow cytometry correlated strongly with observed TCR beta diversity. Because the CMV infection status of the donors was unknown, age-related changes in expanded clonotypes may potentially have been confounded. Estimates of total diversity based on one million sequenced T cells were regarded as lower bounds and as underestimates. Compared with the aged group, the long-lived group had more naive CD4+ T cells, fewer expanded clones and increased TCR diversity, a pattern suggesting age selection. Since profiling was done on bulk unsorted PBMCs, naive and antigen-experienced compartments could not be conclusively compared.

Donors were 39 systemically healthy Caucasian individuals from Russia aged roughly 6 to 95 years. Each donor gave about 9.8 milliliters of peripheral blood, drawn into EDTA-treated Vacutainer tubes. PBMCs were isolated by Ficoll-Paque density-gradient centrifugation, with at least 6 million obtained per sample. Total RNA was extracted from PBMCs with Trizol reagent, with at least 6 micrograms obtained per sample. The percentages of naive CD45RAhigh/CD27high T cells were determined by flow cytometry on a PBMC aliquot from every donor. Including the terminal cysteine and phenylalanine, the CDR3 comprises 14 residues. CDR3 DNA is the only sequence kept; it has 42 bases, read in frame from the first base. Sequences ENHRY (CDR1) and SYGVKD (CDR2) are obtained from the germline V gene. V lost 7 bases and J lost 6 bases, and the count of bases not matched to a germline gene is 9.

Source material: blood. The sequence links TRBV10-3 to TRBJ2-1, with 7 junctional bases fitting TRBD1. The TCR originated in an elderly man in good health. The DNA sequence is TGTGCCATCACCAACCGCACAGGGGTCAATGAGCAGTTCTTC. Its protein product is CAITNRTGVNEQFF.